These 25 T cell receptor beta chains were all obtained from the same sample, sequenced in a study of Ad26.COV2.S vaccination and SARS-CoV-2 variants. Sequenced by immunoSEQ multiplex PCR; TCRdb stores in-frame clones only, minus some. The sample lists roughly 300,000 clones; less than 90% were seen once. The treatment was: approximately 18 received Ad26.COV2.S at low or high dose, single or two shots; five or six received placebo; per-sample allocation not given. The study sampled participants on day 63 after the first vaccine or placebo injection. This sample comprised peripheral blood, obtained in a trial of Ad26.COV2.S vaccine versus placebo. These receptors all stem from a person between 18 and 65 years old who received the Ad26.COV2.S COVID-19 vaccine or a placebo.

Comment on this clone: Other DNA variants within this sample encode the same CDR3. The rearrangement uses TRBV29-1 and TRBJ2-3, with 10 bases identical to TRBD2. This CDR3 has 15 residues. The J segment lost 1 base and the V segment lost 4 bases, leaving 5 bases of the junction unmatched. CDR1 SQVTM and CDR2 ANQGSEA come from the germline V gene. CDR3 sequence: CSVAGTSGGTDTQYF. CDR3 DNA: TGCAGCGTTGCCGGAACTAGCGGGGGCACAGATACGCAGTATTTT.

The chain is built from TRBV6-5 and TRBJ2-1; tentative D call: TRBD1 (6 bases). The CDR3 runs 15 residues. V dropped 1 base and J dropped 5 bases, with 12 bases sitting between them. Germline loops: CDR1 MNHEY, CDR2 SVGAGI. The CDR3 loop reads CASSYWQGSNNEQFF. The CDR3 region has the DNA TGTGCCAGCAGTTACTGGCAGGGGAGTAACAATGAGCAGTTCTTC.

This chain joins TRBV6-4 and TRBJ1-1; D is uncertain. This CDR3 is 14 amino acids long. Trimming removed 3 bases from V and 3 bases from J, with 11 bases in between. Germline V gene lookup returns CDR1 MRHNA and CDR2 SNTAGT. CDR3 loop: CASSEQPGDTEAFF. The CDR3 nucleotides are TGTGCCAGCAGTGAACAGCCGGGCGACACTGAAGCTTTCTTT.

This sequence joins TRBV6-5 and TRBJ1-4, with TRBD1 as a possible D gene (5 bases). V was shortened by 0 bases and J by 7 bases, with 12 bases between the two germline ends. Per germline, CDR1 MNHEY and CDR2 SVGAGI. The CDR3 is 15 residues long. This CDR3 is CASSYSSGRREKLFF. The CDR3, as DNA: TGTGCCAGCAGTTACTCGTCAGGGCGACGTGAAAAACTGTTTTTT.

This clone was recorded many times. The chain uses TRBV7-6 and TRBJ2-1; D might be TRBD2 (6 bases). CDR1 and CDR2 from the germline V gene are SGHVS and FNYEAQ. The CDR3 spans 15 residues. The V end was cut by 5 bases, the J end by 7 bases, with 18 bases between. CDR3 in amino acids: CASSQTSGYSNEQFF. CDR3 DNA: TGTGCCAGCAGCCAGACAAGCGGGTACTCGAATGAGCAGTTCTTC.

V gene TRBV6-2 or TRBV6-3 combines with J gene TRBJ2-3; D call uncertain. Germline values: CDR1 MNHEY, CDR2 SVGEGT. V lost 2 bases to trimming and J lost 2 bases, with 14 bases between them. The CDR3 is 16 residues long. This chain's CDR3 is CASSYESQKFTDTQYF. CDR3 DNA: TGTGCCAGCAGTTACGAGAGTCAGAAGTTCACAGATACGCAGTATTTT.

In its sample, this clone was seen once. The chain combines TRBV10-3 with TRBJ1-4, with a tentative D call TRBD1 (5 bases). The CDR3 spans 15 residues. Trimming took off 0 bases at V and 8 bases at J, with 13 bases between the two ends. CDR1 and CDR2 (germline): ENHRY, SYGVKD. The CDR3 loop is CAISESQGGKEKLFF. The CDR3 nucleotides read TGTGCCATCAGTGAGTCTCAGGGTGGGAAGGAAAAACTGTTTTTT.

The chain is built from TRBV27 and TRBJ2-1, with 8 bases lining up with TRBD1. CDR1 is MNHEY, CDR2 SMNVEV, per germline (reference sequence). The junction had 4 bases not matched to a gene; V was cut back by 0 bases and J by 6 bases. The CDR3 runs 15 residues. The CDR3 DNA follows: TGTGCCAGCAGTTTATCGGGACAGGTGGGCAATGAGCAGTTCTTC. It is translated as CASSLSGQVGNEQFF.

This clone was seen a single time. V gene TRBV28 combines with J gene TRBJ2-1; the D is unclear. This CDR3 has 16 amino acids. With 1 base removed from V and 2 bases from J, the gap between germline ends came to 12 bases. Germline V gene lookup returns CDR1 MDHEN and CDR2 SYDVKM. For the CDR3, the DNA is TGTGCCAGCAGTTTATCACCCCAACGCCCCTACAATGAGCAGTTCTTC. Translated, it gives CASSLSPQRPYNEQFF.

On this clone: The junction and the germline gene differ at one end; a read error may be behind it. The J gene is TRBJ2-1, the V gene TRBV4-2; 13 bases align to TRBD2. The CDR3 totals 18 residues. Germline V lookup: CDR1 LGHNA, CDR2 YNFKEQ. The CDR3 DNA reads as TGTGCCAGCAGTCAAGGTTCTCTACTAGCGGGAGGGCGGGATGAGCAGTTCTTC. It yields the protein CASSQGSLLAGGRDEQFF.

The chain employs TRBV28 and TRBJ2-7; D is ambiguous. CDR1 and CDR2 from the germline V gene are MDHEN and SYDVKM. The CDR3 extends over 14 amino acids. Trimming removed 2 bases from V and 2 bases from J, with 10 bases in between. CDR3 in amino acids: CASSLKAGTYEQYF. The CDR3 DNA is TGTGCCAGCAGTTTAAAGGCAGGTACCTACGAGCAGTACTTC.

The chain couples TRBV29-1 to TRBJ2-2; tentatively, D is TRBD1 (6 bases). Germline CDR1 reads SQVTM; CDR2 reads ANQGSEA. Trimming shortened V by 7 bases and J by 5 bases, and 11 bases separated the two germline ends. The CDR3 loop spans 12 amino acids. CDR3 in DNA: TGCAGCGCGGGACACCTAACCGGGGAGCTGTTTTTT. Translation: CSAGHLTGELFF.

The V and J genes are TRBV4-3 and TRBJ2-3; D gene ambiguous. V lost 3 bases and J 5 bases, leaving 6 bases between the germline ends. The CDR3 runs 12 residues. Germline CDR1 reads LGHNA; CDR2 reads YSLEER. The CDR3 reads CASSHLGDTQYF. Here the CDR3 DNA reads TGCGCCAGCAGCCATCTGGGAGATACGCAGTATTTT.

The sample holds a few counts of this clone. The chain combines TRBV6-4 with TRBJ1-5; D gene ambiguous. This CDR3 spans 15 amino acids. V was pared by 0 bases and J by 2 bases, with 8 bases between. From germline, CDR1 is MRHNA and CDR2 SNTAGT. CDR3: CASSDSAGGNQPQHF. Written as DNA, the CDR3 is TGTGCCAGCAGTGACTCGGCTGGGGGCAATCAGCCCCAGCATTTT.

Remarks on this clone: The sample carries other DNA sequences with the same CDR3. This rearrangement joins TRBV5-4 to TRBJ1-2; D is unclear. Germline-derived CDR1 and CDR2 are SGHNT and YYREEE (reference sequence). The V and J ends lost 0 bases and 4 bases respectively, with 4 bases between them. The CDR3 totals 12 residues. The CDR3 DNA is TGTGCCAGCAGCTTGGACGGCTATGGCTACACCTTC. Amino acid sequence: CASSLDGYGYTF.

CDR3 sequence: CASSLASGASTDTQYF. The CDR3 nucleotides are TGTGCCAGCAGCTTGGCTAGCGGGGCTAGCACAGATACGCAGTATTTT. The chain has TRBV7-6 and TRBJ2-3; TRBD2 aligns across 9 bases. Germline CDR1 and CDR2: SGHVS and FNYEAQ. The junction had 4 bases not matched to a gene; V was cut back by 3 bases and J by 0 bases. The CDR3 sequence is 16 residues long.

The chain couples TRBV30 to TRBJ1-4; 10 bases align to TRBD1. The germline V gene has CDR1 GTSNPN and CDR2 SVGIG (reference sequence). The CDR3 has 11 amino acids. The CDR3 sequence: CNGTGDEKLFF. The CDR3 DNA follows: TGTAATGGGACAGGGGATGAAAAACTGTTTTTT.

The rearrangement uses TRBV5-1 and TRBJ2-5, with D tentatively TRBD1 (6 bases). Germline CDR1 SGHRS, CDR2 YFSETQ. The length of the CDR3 is 15 residues. V shed 3 bases and J shed 0 bases, with 12 bases lying between them. Here the CDR3 reads CASSSIQGDQETQYF. CDR3 nucleotides: TGCGCCAGCAGCTCGATACAGGGCGACCAAGAGACCCAGTACTTC.

The J gene is TRBJ2-1, the V gene TRBV28; 8 bases fit TRBD2. Germline V lookup: CDR1 MDHEN, CDR2 SYDVKM. The CDR3 runs 15 residues. V lost 6 bases to trimming and J lost 5 bases; unmatched junction nucleotides: 9. The CDR3 loop is CASSPGGRENNEQFF. DNA of the CDR3: TGTGCCAGCAGCCCGGGGGGGCGGGAGAACAATGAGCAGTTCTTC.

The rearrangement joins TRBV6-5 to TRBJ2-7; 9 bases map to TRBD1. The CDR3 length is 15 residues. The J segment lost 2 bases and the V segment lost 4 bases, leaving 6 bases of the junction unmatched. Germline assignment: CDR1 MNHEY and CDR2 SVGAGI. This CDR3 reads CASSFKDRGTYEQYF. The CDR3 region has the DNA TGTGCCAGCAGTTTCAAGGACAGGGGCACCTACGAGCAGTACTTC.

This chain links TRBV5-5 with TRBJ1-5, with D possibly being TRBD1 (6 bases). The CDR3 loop spans 14 amino acids. Per germline, CDR1 SGHKS and CDR2 YYEKEE (reference sequence). V lost 2 bases, J lost 8 bases, and 14 bases lay in between. The CDR3 loop is CASSFSGGPEPQHF. The CDR3 DNA follows: TGTGCCAGCAGCTTCTCGGGGGGCCCTGAGCCCCAGCATTTT.

The CDR3 DNA follows: TGTGCCGCCAGCGAAGTAAGTCTTCCCCAGCATTTT. It yields the protein CAASEVSLPQHF. The chain combines TRBV28 with TRBJ1-5; no definite D call. The CDR3 consists of 12 residues. Trimming shortened V by 11 bases and J by 10 bases, and 18 bases separated the two germline ends. From germline, CDR1 is MDHEN and CDR2 SYDVKM.

This chain joins TRBV7-3 and TRBJ2-3; D perhaps matches TRBD2 (6 bases). There are 15 residues in the CDR3. The V end lost 3 bases, the J end lost 3 bases, and 13 bases lay between the germline ends. Looked up from germline, CDR1 is SGHTA and CDR2 is FQGTGA. The CDR3 loop reads CASSLAGLRTDTQYF. Written as DNA, the CDR3 is TGTGCCAGCAGCTTGGCGGGATTGCGGACAGATACGCAGTATTTT.

The chain has TRBV28 and TRBJ1-5, with 8 bases aligning to TRBD1. The CDR3 is 16 amino acids. Trimming removed 6 bases from V and 4 bases from J; junction bases left unmatched: 11. Per the germline V gene, CDR1 is MDHEN and CDR2 is SYDVKM. CDR3 coding DNA: TGTGCCAGCAGCGGGGGGCGGACAGGGTGGAATCAGCCCCAGCATTTT. Protein: CASSGGRTGWNQPQHF.

V usage is TRBV6-1 and J usage is TRBJ2-1; a weak D match, TRBD2 (6 bases). The CDR3 spans 15 residues. Deletions cut 0 bases from V and 7 bases from J, with 13 bases between. Germline CDR1 and CDR2: MNHNS and SASEGT. In nucleotides, the CDR3 is TGTGCCAGCAGTGAAGCTCCGGGAGTGGTAAATGAGCAGTTCTTC. This sequence encodes CASSEAPGVVNEQFF.